The 20 T cell receptor beta chains presented below share a single source sample, sequenced in a study of cytomegalovirus exposure and HLA in healthy donors. A multiplex PCR was run with 60 Vbeta primers and 13 Jbeta primers. TCRdb's copy holds only in-frame clones and misses some; the assay was immunoSEQ multiplex PCR. This sample has under 100,000 clones, with less than 85% found just once. The sequenced material came from PBMCs. Receptors were obtained from a human donor in good health.

This sequence joins TRBV4-2 and TRBJ2-3, with 10 bases that match TRBD2. V trimming: 0 bases; J trimming: 5 bases; junction bases outside the gene matches: 5. The CDR3 is 16 residues long. The germline V gene has CDR1 LGHNA and CDR2 YNFKEQ. CDR3 nucleotides: TGTGCCAGCAGCCAAGATCGGTCTAGCGGGGGAGATACGCAGTATTTT. This translates into CASSQDRSSGGDTQYF.

This chain links TRBV4-1 with TRBJ2-7, with 8 bases aligning to TRBD1. Germline CDR1 is MGHRA and CDR2 is YSYEKL. This CDR3 comprises 16 residues. With V trimmed by 1 base and J by 5 bases, 10 bases remained unmatched. In DNA, the CDR3 is TGCGCCAGCAGCCAAGCTCCGGGACAGGAGGTTGACGAGCAGTACTTC. This gives the protein CASSQAPGQEVDEQYF.

This chain links TRBV5-4 with TRBJ1-6, with D perhaps matching TRBD1 (5 bases). The V end lost 5 bases, the J end lost 4 bases, and 7 bases lay between the germline ends. The length of the CDR3 is 13 residues. The germline gives CDR1 SGHNT, CDR2 YYREEE (reference sequence). Here the CDR3 DNA reads TGTGCCAGCAGTGACAGTTATAATTCACCCCTCCACTTT. The encoded protein is CASSDSYNSPLHF.

The V gene is TRBV29-1, the J gene TRBJ2-2; tentatively, D is TRBD1 (6 bases). Germline V gene lookup returns CDR1 SQVTM and CDR2 ANQGSEA. This CDR3 has 12 residues. The CDR3 DNA is TGCGGCTCCCCTGGGGGCTCCGGGGAGCTGTTTTTT. Protein sequence: CGSPGGSGELFF.

This CDR3 is CASSPGQGRTGELFF. CDR3 bases: TGCGCCAGCAGCCCTGGACAGGGGAGAACCGGGGAGCTGTTTTTT. The gene calls are TRBV5-1 and TRBJ2-2, with 9 bases aligning to TRBD1. CDR1 SGHRS and CDR2 YFSETQ come from the germline V gene. The CDR3 has 15 residues. The V segment lost 4 bases and the J segment 5 bases; nucleotides outside the gene matches: 6.

This clone appeared once. The J gene is TRBJ1-3, the V gene TRBV6-6; D is uncertain. The CDR3 runs to 14 residues. The germline V and J ends were trimmed by 7 bases and 1 base, with 11 bases remaining between them. Germline lookup yields CDR1 MNHNY and CDR2 SVGAGI (reference sequence). In DNA, the CDR3 is TGTGCCAGCAACAGACAAAGTTCTGGAAACACCATATATTTT. This encodes CASNRQSSGNTIYF.

The chain joins TRBV7-9 to TRBJ2-5; possibly TRBD1 for D (6 bases). Germline assignment: CDR1 SEHNR and CDR2 FQNEAQ (reference sequence). Deletions cut 5 bases from V and 3 bases from J, with 16 bases between. The CDR3 extends over 15 amino acids. Here the CDR3 reads CASSPGQTSEETQYF. The DNA of the CDR3 is TGTGCCAGCAGCCCGGGACAAACTTCGGAAGAGACCCAGTACTTC.

V usage is TRBV5-5 and J usage is TRBJ1-2, with D tentatively TRBD1 (5 bases). Trimming cost V 2 bases and J 4 bases, with 9 bases left between them. Germline assignment: CDR1 SGHKS and CDR2 YYEKEE (reference sequence). There are 13 residues in the CDR3. DNA for the CDR3: TGTGCCAGCAGCTTCAGGGAAGGCTATGGCTACACCTTC. It codes for CASSFREGYGYTF.

This chain joins TRBV6-5 and TRBJ2-1, with TRBD1 identical over 10 bases. The CDR3 totals 13 residues. Germline loops: CDR1 MNHEY, CDR2 SVGAGI. V lost 10 bases to trimming and J lost 8 bases; unmatched junction nucleotides: 8. The CDR3 is CANARDRGYEQFF. The CDR3 DNA follows: TGTGCCAACGCTAGGGACAGGGGTTATGAGCAGTTCTTC.

The V and J genes are TRBV5-1 and TRBJ2-3; 9 nucleotides align to TRBD1. The J segment lost 1 base and the V segment lost 4 bases, leaving 10 bases of the junction unmatched. The germline V gene has CDR1 SGHRS and CDR2 YFSETQ. CDR3 length equals 17 residues. CDR3 coding DNA: TGCGCCAGCAGCGCGGGACAGGGAGGCCCAGGCACAGATACGCAGTATTTT. Amino acid sequence: CASSAGQGGPGTDTQYF.

This chain uses TRBV4-3 with TRBJ1-1, with D perhaps TRBD1 (6 bases). Per the germline V gene, CDR1 is LGHNA and CDR2 is YSLEER. CDR3 size: 15 residues. V lost 4 bases and J lost 0, with 12 bases in between. CDR3 nucleotides: TGCGCCAGCAGCCCATCCACAGGGATGAACACTGAAGCTTTCTTT. Amino acids: CASSPSTGMNTEAFF.

In its sample, this clone was seen a few times. The chain links TRBV4-1 to TRBJ1-1; 11 bases fit TRBD1. The germline CDR1 and CDR2 sequences are MGHRA and YSYEKL. V shed 4 bases, J shed 5 bases, and the junction held 3 bases outside the gene matches. CDR3 length: 14 residues. The CDR3 nucleotides are TGCGCCAGCAGCCTGGACAGGGGGCGGACTGAAGCTTTCTTT. It is translated as CASSLDRGRTEAFF.

As DNA, the CDR3 is TGTGCCAGCAGGGCCGGGACAGGGTCCTTCTCACCCCTCCACTTT. The encoded protein is CASRAGTGSFSPLHF. J is TRBJ1-6 and V is TRBV7-9, with TRBD1 matching over 9 bases. CDR3 length: 15 amino acids. Germline loops: CDR1 SEHNR, CDR2 FQNEAQ (reference sequence). V was clipped by 6 bases and J by 10 bases; unmatched bases: 10.

The chain joins TRBV27 to TRBJ2-1, with 7 nucleotides matching TRBD1. V dropped 2 bases and J dropped 6; count of bases not matched to a gene: 13. From germline, CDR1 is MNHEY and CDR2 SMNVEV (reference sequence). This CDR3 is built from 17 residues. CDR3: CASSLKSATGLFNEQFF. CDR3 in DNA: TGTGCCAGCAGTTTAAAGTCGGCGACAGGGCTATTCAATGAGCAGTTCTTC.

This chain joins TRBV5-1 and TRBJ1-4, with 9 bases identical to TRBD1. The germline gives CDR1 SGHRS, CDR2 YFSETQ. The trim removed 4 bases at V and 8 bases at J, leaving 6 bases unmatched. The CDR3 length is 14 residues. CDR3 region: CASSPGQGLEKLFF. CDR3 in DNA: TGCGCCAGCAGCCCCGGACAGGGGTTGGAAAAACTGTTTTTT.

This clone was seen once. The chain recombines TRBV2 with TRBJ2-1; TRBD1 matches at 8 bases. V shed 8 bases and J 4 bases; nucleotides not matched to a gene: 7. The CDR3 extends over 14 amino acids. Germline assignment: CDR1 SNHLY and CDR2 FYNNEI. The CDR3 region is CASEGQVKYNEQFF. CDR3 in DNA: TGTGCCAGCGAGGGACAGGTCAAATACAATGAGCAGTTCTTC.

The gene calls are TRBV7-2 and TRBJ1-3; TRBD1 is a possible D gene (6 bases). The ends were cut back, 6 bases at V and 0 bases at J, with 18 bases in the middle. There are 17 residues in the CDR3. Germline CDR1 reads SGHTA; CDR2 reads FQGNSA. Here the CDR3 reads CASRRSPLQGSGNTIYF. CDR3 nucleotide sequence: TGTGCCAGCAGACGTTCTCCTTTACAGGGCTCTGGAAACACCATATATTTT.

The V call is TRBV4-1, the J call TRBJ1-5, with 9 bases identical to TRBD1. This CDR3 is 16 amino acids long. CDR1 is MGHRA, CDR2 YSYEKL, per germline. J gave up 4 bases and V 1 base, and 5 bases lay outside the gene matches. The CDR3 sequence is CASSQVLTGGNQPQHF. As DNA, the CDR3 is TGCGCCAGCAGCCAAGTTTTGACAGGGGGTAATCAGCCCCAGCATTTT.

The gene calls are TRBV5-5 and TRBJ2-1; TRBD2 is a possible D gene (7 bases). The CDR3 length is 16 residues. V lost 2 bases, J lost 0 bases, and 12 bases lay in between. CDR1 is SGHKS and CDR2 is YYEKEE in the germline V gene (reference sequence). CDR3 bases: TGTGCCAGCAGCTTAGGGGGGGGTAACTCCTACAATGAGCAGTTCTTC. Translated, it gives CASSLGGGNSYNEQFF.

This sequence joins TRBV9 and TRBJ2-1; D uncertain. Trimming pared 7 bases from V and 3 bases from J, leaving 11 bases between. The CDR3 length is 13 residues. Germline loops: CDR1 SGDLS, CDR2 YYNGEE. CDR3 loop: CASSNEFYNEQFF. The CDR3, as DNA: TGTGCCAGCTCTAATGAATTCTACAATGAGCAGTTCTTC. Full variable domain (rest looked up from reference TRBV9 and TRBJ2-1): DSGVTQTPKHLITATGQRVTLRCSPRSGDLSVYWYQQSLDQGLQFLIQYYNGEERAKGNILERFSAQQFPDLHSELNLSSLELGDSALYFCASSNEFYNEQFFGPGTRLTVL.